The entry below describes one T cell receptor (beta chain). This clonotype was counted only a few times. Its antigen target is currently unknown. The input lacks base qualities; no much larger clone sits a single base away. According to the study, the label for this sample's treatment or condition signals: in vitro stimulation with specific CMV peptide epitopes to enrich CMV-specific T cells. CDR1 and CDR2, looked up from the germline V gene (reference sequence), are SGHAT and FQDESV. V is shortened by 0 bases, J by 5 bases, and the region joining them spans 13 bases. CDR3 length: 15 amino acids, cysteine to phenylalanine. Just CDR3 DNA is preserved here, 45 bases in frame from base 1. Sequencing was carried out with an Illumina HiSeq 1500. TCRdb redid the processing of the public reads, applying fastp at Q25 and MiXCR, and retained in-frame beta chains. Each entry is one CDR3 protein sequence, shown with its most common DNA and genes. This sample is represented by 750,000 to 900,000 distinct CDR3 sequences; almost 30% of them were singletons. The top ten hold over 10% of the sample.

This record belongs to a study of T cell repertoires in cytomegalovirus infection (dated by TCRdb to the late 2010s). For context, the study as a whole: Peptide stimulations targeted recently identified HLA-C-restricted CMV epitopes, whose presentation resists viral immunomodulation, together with well-studied HLA-B-restricted epitopes. The HLA type of each donor mattered for the analysis, because public TCR beta signatures pointed to carriage of CMV infection along with the matching HLA type.

Points the paper makes about the study in general: The ex vivo response was dominated by HLA-C-restricted CMV-specific TCR beta clonotypes, and the single most frequent clonotype in two of eight donors was supplied by these HLA-C-restricted clonotypes. Cumulative frequency of public TCR beta family members discriminated carriers of CMV infection plus the relevant HLA type in this cohort and an independent 352-donor cohort.

The V and J genes are TRBV11-1 and TRBJ1-1, with TRBD1 perhaps the D gene, on 5 matching bases. This clonotype was sampled from a human donor in good health (CMV status not recorded). Some clones in this sample may be carry-over from other donors' samples. The source material was cultured CD8+ T cells from PBMCs, sampled from culture after CMV antigen stimulation. The nucleotides read TGTGCCAGCAGCTTAGCGCTCCAGGGTTGGACTGAAGCTTTCTTT. Its amino acids are CASSLALQGWTEAFF. With all but the CDR3 taken from the reference TRBV11-1 and TRBJ1-1 genes, the full variable domain is: EAEVAQSPRYKITEKSQAVAFWCDPISGHATLYWYRQILGQGPELLVQFQDESVVDDSQLPKDRFSAERLKGVDSTLKIQPAELGDSAMYLCASSLALQGWTEAFFGQGTRLTVV.